This TCR beta chain is from a study of cytomegalovirus exposure and HLA in healthy donors. Study results and limitations: The study flagged roughly 150 TCR beta chains as cytomegalovirus-associated.

Comments on this clone: Its antigen is unidentified.

Primers included in the PCR were 60 Vbeta and 13 Jbeta primers. Some clones are missing from TCRdb's copy, which holds only in-frame ones; the method was immunoSEQ multiplex PCR. The top ten hold approximately 2.8% of the sample, which has about 150,000 clones, approximately 72% seen once. V lost 3 bases and J lost 5, with 15 bases in between. The germline gives CDR1 SGHRS, CDR2 YFSETQ. This CDR3 region has 14 residues. This sequence was found in a man between 18 and 29 years old in good health and CMV-seronegative. The sample consisted of PBMCs. This chain links TRBV5-1 with TRBJ2-7, with D possibly being TRBD2 (6 bases). The CDR3 bases are TGCGCCAGCAGCTCCCGGGGGAGGACCCACGAGCAGTACTTC. As protein: CASSSRGRTHEQYF.